This TCR beta chain was sequenced for a study of blood T cell repertoires in COVID-19 (dated by TCRdb to about 2020). Regarding the research as a whole: Samples from collaborators originated in the United States, Italy and Spain and spanned both the acute and convalescent phases of COVID-19. The prospective study material was composed of cDNA or gDNA derived from T cells, B-cell-depleted T cells, or PBMCs. The dataset comprised deeply sampled blood TCRbeta repertoires from subjects exposed to, actively infected with, or recovered from COVID-19. Nearly every sample came with metadata listing a de-identified subject ID, COVID-19 status, age in years and sex. Where HLA class I and class II types were available, the types were taken from metadata supplied by the sample provider, not from assay-based typing. The samples were drawn from the first 160 participants of the ongoing ImmuneRACE study and from 1,254 subjects provided by 6 global collaborators. A freely available public database, intended as a resource for researchers studying the immune response to SARS-CoV-2, is where the repertoires were released. The study at large found these results: The amount of clinical and demographic metadata varied by source and participant and was provided uncurated.

The immunoSEQ Assay, a bias-controlled multiplex PCR, was used to amplify TCRbeta CDR3 regions from genomic DNA. In the source study's methods: The number of nucleated cells in each sample was estimated from the amplification of reference gene primers within the assay. To quantify the absolute abundance of each unique TCRbeta CDR3 rearrangement, sequence reads were collapsed and filtered. For each sample, productive Simpson clonality was calculated as the square root of Simpson's diversity index across productive rearrangements. TCRdb mirrors the immuneACCESS table, restricted to in-frame sequences. Some clones are absent from its copies; in checked studies, under half trace to an unresolved V gene, and the reason for the others is unknown. The V and J calls and clone size were taken over from that table, and D and trimming were inferred from the DNA. In all, the sample holds approximately 190,000 clones, and around 79% of those were seen once. Of the sample, around 16% is held by the ten largest clones.

CDR1 and CDR2, per the germline V gene, are ENHRY and SYGVKD. V is cut back by 0 bases and J by 1 base, with 4 bases in the junction unmatched. Including cysteine and phenylalanine, the CDR3 has 16 amino acids. Only the CDR3 DNA stays, 48 bases, in frame from base 1. Collaborating institutions collected whole blood in K2EDTA tubes following their own protocols. For TCRbeta analysis, collaborator samples were shipped as frozen whole blood, as isolated PBMCs, or as DNA extracted from either sample type. Turning to this clone: The clone's antigen remains unknown. No qualities accompany the bases; no much larger clone lies one base away.

The sequence joins TRBV10-3 to TRBJ1-2; 8 of the junction bases match TRBD1. Sequenced input: peripheral blood. This clonotype was obtained from a man between 60 and 75 years old with active or convalescent COVID-19. The CDR3 region: CAISESWGQDNYGYTF. The DNA sequence is as follows: TGTGCCATCAGTGAGTCTTGGGGACAGGATAACTATGGCTACACCTTC.